The 9 T cell receptor beta chains in this list originate from one sample, sequenced in a study of identical twins. From the 5' RACE reads, TCRdb called clonotypes with MiXCR, one entry per CDR3 protein. The data show about 500,000 distinct CDR3 sequences, 14% seen once. These data also featured in a second study, about yellow fever vaccine responses in identical twins.

The sample consisted of CD4+ T cells sorted from blood. These receptors all stem from a woman between 18 and 29 years old in good health.

CDR3 sequence (DNA): TGTGCCAGCAGTCCCCAGAGGGCTGGGTACTACGAGCAGTACTTC. Amino acid sequence: CASSPQRAGYYEQYF. V and J are TRBV28 and TRBJ2-7; TRBD2 might be the D (5 bases). With 5 bases removed from V and 3 bases from J, the gap between germline ends came to 17 bases. This CDR3 has 15 residues. The germline V gene has CDR1 MDHEN and CDR2 SYDVKM.

The chain couples TRBV12-3 or TRBV12-4 to TRBJ2-1; 7 nucleotides line up with TRBD2. CDR3 length: 16 residues. The trim removed 3 bases at V and 1 base at J, leaving 6 bases unmatched. CDR3 in amino acids: CASSLGGGRSYNEQFF. CDR3 sequence (DNA): TGTGCCAGCAGTTTGGGGGGGGGACGATCCTACAATGAGCAGTTCTTC.

The chain has TRBV20-1 and TRBJ1-3, with TRBD1 matching 8 bases. CDR1 is DFQATT, CDR2 SNEGSKA, per germline (reference sequence). Unmatched junction bases numbered 2, after V lost 4 bases and J lost 3 bases. The CDR3 sequence is 13 residues long. The chain's CDR3 is CSATGTGGNTIYF. The CDR3 DNA is TGCAGTGCTACGGGGACAGGTGGAAACACCATATATTTT.

In its sample, this clonotype was seen a few times. This chain uses TRBV25-1 with TRBJ1-1, with 7 positions matching TRBD1. Germline values: CDR1 MGHDK, CDR2 SYGVNS. CDR3 length: 15 amino acids. V dropped 1 base and J dropped 5; count of bases not matched to a gene: 7. The CDR3 protein is CASSELKGAWTEAFF. DNA for the CDR3: TGTGCCAGCAGTGAATTAAAGGGGGCTTGGACTGAAGCTTTCTTT.

At least ten counts were recorded for this clonotype. The CDR3 spells CASSQARSGGSDTQYF. The CDR3 DNA reads as TGTGCCAGCAGCCAAGCGAGGTCAGGGGGCTCAGATACGCAGTATTTT. The chain employs TRBV14 and TRBJ2-3, with TRBD1 matching over 8 bases. Germline V gene sequence: CDR1 SGHDN, CDR2 FVKESK. Unmatched junction bases numbered 7, after V lost 1 base and J lost 4 bases. The CDR3 is made up of 16 amino acids.

A note on this clonotype: A much larger clone is a single base away; this may be a read error. This likely comes from a read error, as the CDR3 has no conserved phenylalanine or tryptophan at its end. V usage is TRBV4-1 and J usage is TRBJ2-7; D may correspond to TRBD1 or TRBD2 (8 bases each). Trimming removed 6 bases from V and 4 bases from J, with 31 bases in between. The germline gives CDR1 MGHRA, CDR2 YSYEKL. This CDR3 region has 19 residues. CDR3 coding DNA: TGCGCCAGCAGTGGCTCAGGGGGCACGGGAGAGCGGGAGCAATACGAGCAGTACTCC. This translates into CASSGSGGTGEREQYEQYS.

This rearrangement joins TRBV28 to TRBJ2-3, with TRBD2 identical over 9 bases. CDR3 length: 15 residues. Germline V lookup: CDR1 MDHEN, CDR2 SYDVKM. With 1 base clipped from V and 6 bases from J, the junction kept 5 bases outside the gene matches. The DNA for the CDR3 is TGTGCCAGCAGTTTATCGCGGGGGGGCCGGGATACGCAGTATTTT. As protein: CASSLSRGGRDTQYF.

This clonotype was seen only a few times. The chain employs TRBV27 and TRBJ2-3; 12 bases agree with TRBD2. J gave up 2 bases and V 5 bases, and 5 bases lay outside the gene matches. Germline V gene sequence: CDR1 MNHEY, CDR2 SMNVEV (reference sequence). This CDR3 comprises 16 residues. CDR3 protein: CASSTTSGGITDTQYF. DNA for the CDR3: TGTGCCAGCAGTACCACTAGCGGGGGGATCACAGATACGCAGTATTTT.

This clonotype came up a few times. The genes are TRBV6-5 and TRBJ2-2, with 9 bases identical to TRBD2. The CDR3 runs 19 residues. CDR1 is MNHEY and CDR2 is SVGAGI in the germline V gene. Trimming took 4 bases from V and 0 from J; bases not matched to a gene: 12. DNA of the CDR3: TGTGCCAGCAGTTCGCGGAGCCTAGCGGGGATTACGAACACCGGGGAGCTGTTTTTT. Protein product: CASSSRSLAGITNTGELFF.